A single count supports the clone carrying this TCR beta chain. Grouping used clinical history reported by participants in a survey and questionnaire. This entry belongs to a study of blood T cell repertoires in COVID-19. The overall study: Some COVID-19 samples were acute and others convalescent; all came from the United States, Italy and Spain.

Clones were sequenced by immunoSEQ multiplex PCR, and TCRdb holds only the in-frame ones, with some missing. The sample yields over 350,000 clones, roughly 85% seen once. The V segment lost 9 bases and the J segment 5 bases; nucleotides outside the gene matches: 12. Germline lookup yields CDR1 MNHEY and CDR2 SVGAGI. This CDR3 spans 14 amino acids. V gene TRBV6-5 combines with J gene TRBJ2-7; 8 bases are a match to TRBD1. This receptor was identified in a woman under 30 with acute COVID-19. Material for sequencing was PBMCs or T cells enriched from blood (not recorded which). CDR3 DNA sequence: TGTGCCAGTTTATTGAGACAGGGGAGGAACGAGCAGTACTTC. Amino acid sequence: CASLLRQGRNEQYF.